These 13 T cell receptor beta chains share one sample of origin, sequenced in a study of HIV-infected patients and healthy controls. cDNA was made from 400 to 500 ng RNA using alpha and beta constant primers. Separate chain-specific third strand synthesis with multiplexing indices produced the alpha and beta libraries. MiXCR was run by TCRdb on the 5' RACE reads, yielding one entry per CDR3 protein. Altogether 18,000 or so distinct CDR3 sequences are present, approximately 7.7% being singletons, with the ten largest covering 21%. Roughly three months, about 14 weeks, into antiretroviral therapy, follow-up blood was collected. No cell fractionation was done, so the repertoire covers all unsorted peripheral blood T cells. The source was blood, collected during antiretroviral therapy. These receptors were taken from an adult with HIV infection.

The table lists this clonotype with many counts. CDR3 amino acids: CAIRLGAGQEETQYF. The CDR3 DNA reads as TGTGCCATCAGGTTAGGAGCGGGCCAAGAAGAGACCCAGTACTTC. The chain uses TRBV10-3 and TRBJ2-5, with D maybe TRBD2 (6 bases). The CDR3 is 15 residues long. V was clipped by 6 bases and J by 3 bases, with 17 bases between them. Germline CDR1 and CDR2: ENHRY and SYGVKD.

This clonotype was detected many times. The chain combines TRBV5-1 with TRBJ2-7; TRBD1 matches 9 bases. CDR3 size: 15 residues. J was trimmed by 4 bases and V by 0 bases; bases with no gene match: 5. The germline gives CDR1 SGHRS, CDR2 YFSETQ. The CDR3 nucleotides read TGCGCCAGCAGCTTGGGTGGACAGGGGCCTTACGAGCAGTACTTC. This translates into CASSLGGQGPYEQYF.

The sample holds many counts of this clonotype. This chain links TRBV28 with TRBJ1-1; D unclear. Per the germline V gene, CDR1 is MDHEN and CDR2 is SYDVKM. This CDR3 is 10 amino acids long. The V end was cut by 4 bases, the J end by 8 bases, with 5 bases between. The CDR3 reads CASSSLEAFF. CDR3 coding DNA: TGTGCCAGCAGTTCGTTAGAAGCTTTCTTT.

This clonotype was counted ten times or more. V is TRBV7-3 and J is TRBJ2-1, with unresolved D. The CDR3 spans 15 residues. Per germline, CDR1 SGHTA and CDR2 FQGTGA. V was cut by 2 bases and J by 0 bases, with 8 bases left in between. The CDR3 nucleotides are TGTGCCAGCAGCTTAGGTTCGGTCTCCTACAATGAGCAGTTCTTC. Protein: CASSLGSVSYNEQFF. The full variable domain, its missing parts supplied by reference TRBV7-3 and TRBJ2-1, is GAGVSQTPSNKVTEKGKYVELRCDPISGHTALYWYRQSLGQGPEFLIYFQGTGAADDSGLPNDRFFAVRPEGSVSTLKIQRTERGDSAVYLCASSLGSVSYNEQFFGPGTRLTVL.

This clonotype was picked up many times. V and J are TRBV10-2 and TRBJ1-4; no reliable D call. Trimming removed 3 bases at V and 0 bases at J, with 11 bases between. The length of the CDR3 is 16 residues. Per the germline V gene, CDR1 is WSHSY and CDR2 is SAAADI. DNA for the CDR3: TGCGCCAGCAGTGATGGAAGATTTGCAACTAATGAAAAACTGTTTTTT. Protein sequence: CASSDGRFATNEKLFF.

This clonotype occurred many times. The rearrangement links TRBV20-1 to TRBJ1-5, with 10 bases fitting TRBD1. CDR1 is DFQATT and CDR2 is SNEGSKA in the germline V gene (reference sequence). The CDR3 runs to 15 residues. The junction had 4 bases not matched to a gene; V was cut back by 5 bases and J by 0 bases. The CDR3, as DNA: TGCAGTGCTGGACAGGGGGGAAGTAGCAATCAGCCCCAGCATTTT. This sequence encodes CSAGQGGSSNQPQHF.

The table lists this clonotype with many counts. V usage is TRBV6-2 or TRBV6-3 and J usage is TRBJ2-1, with 7 bases identical to TRBD2. The CDR3 sequence is 13 residues long. Germline V lookup: CDR1 MNHEY, CDR2 SVGEGT. The V and J ends lost 7 bases and 4 bases, in that order; junction bases with no gene match: 4. CDR3 in amino acids: CASKGLPYNEQFF. In DNA, the CDR3 is TGTGCCAGCAAGGGACTACCGTACAATGAGCAGTTCTTC.

This clonotype was picked up many times. A clone one base away is much larger, so this may be a read error. This sequence joins TRBV7-3 and TRBJ2-2; TRBD2 might be the D (5 bases). V dropped 3 bases and J dropped 6 bases, with 11 bases sitting between them. Per germline, CDR1 SGHTA and CDR2 FQGTGA. CDR3 length: 14 residues. CDR3 residues: CASSLGVGAGELFF. Written as DNA, the CDR3 is TGTGCCAGCAGCTTGGGAGTAGGAGCCGGGGAGCTGTTTTTT.

This clonotype was seen at least ten times. This chain connects TRBV29-1 to TRBJ2-7, with 13 bases that match TRBD2. V lost 4 bases and J lost 7; bases outside the gene matches: 7. Germline CDR1 reads SQVTM; CDR2 reads ANQGSEA. CDR3 size: 14 residues. CDR3 loop: CSVAGTSGTKEQYF. The CDR3 nucleotides read TGCAGCGTTGCCGGGACTAGCGGGACGAAAGAGCAGTACTTC.

There are many counts of this clonotype. The rearrangement joins TRBV5-4 to TRBJ2-1; 9 bases are a match to TRBD2. CDR1 SGHNT and CDR2 YYREEE come from the germline V gene (reference sequence). V shed 0 bases and J 6 bases; nucleotides not matched to a gene: 4. This CDR3 region has 15 residues. In nucleotides, the CDR3 is TGTGCCAGCAGCTTGGTACCTAGCGGGGCCAATGAGCAGTTCTTC. Encoded protein: CASSLVPSGANEQFF.

The table lists this clonotype with many counts. The chain uses TRBV20-1 and TRBJ2-2; D not resolved. Trimming cost V 2 bases and J 4 bases, with 11 bases left between them. Germline-derived CDR1 and CDR2 are DFQATT and SNEGSKA (reference sequence). CDR3 size: 14 residues. In DNA form, the CDR3 reads TGCAGTGCTAGATTCGGCCCACCCACCGGGGAGCTGTTTTTT. Its translation is CSARFGPPTGELFF.

Ten or more counts support this clonotype. V is TRBV20-1 and J is TRBJ2-3; TRBD2 matches at 7 bases. CDR3 size: 15 residues. With V trimmed by 6 bases and J by 0 bases, 9 bases remained unmatched. CDR1 is DFQATT, CDR2 SNEGSKA, per germline (reference sequence). CDR3 DNA: TGCAGTGCCCAAAAACATAGCGGGAGCACAGATACGCAGTATTTT. This gives the protein CSAQKHSGSTDTQYF.

This clonotype was observed at least ten times. V gene TRBV29-1 combines with J gene TRBJ2-3; 8 bases match TRBD2. J lost 4 bases, V lost 6 bases, and 6 bases had no gene match. This CDR3 is built from 13 residues. The germline gives CDR1 SQVTM, CDR2 ANQGSEA. CDR3 in amino acids: CSVAGGRPDTQYF. In DNA form, the CDR3 reads TGCAGCGTGGCGGGAGGCCGCCCAGATACGCAGTATTTT.